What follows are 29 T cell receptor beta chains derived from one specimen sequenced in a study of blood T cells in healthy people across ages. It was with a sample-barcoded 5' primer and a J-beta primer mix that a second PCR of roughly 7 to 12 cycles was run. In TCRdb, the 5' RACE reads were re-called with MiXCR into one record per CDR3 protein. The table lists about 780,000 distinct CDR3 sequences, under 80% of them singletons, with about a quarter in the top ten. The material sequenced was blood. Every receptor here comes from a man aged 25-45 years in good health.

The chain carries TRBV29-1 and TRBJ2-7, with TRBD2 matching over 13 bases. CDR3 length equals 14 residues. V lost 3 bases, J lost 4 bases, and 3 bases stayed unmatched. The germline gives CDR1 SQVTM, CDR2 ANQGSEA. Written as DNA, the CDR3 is TGCAGCGTTGAGGGACTAGCGGGGATATACGAGCAGTACTTC. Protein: CSVEGLAGIYEQYF.

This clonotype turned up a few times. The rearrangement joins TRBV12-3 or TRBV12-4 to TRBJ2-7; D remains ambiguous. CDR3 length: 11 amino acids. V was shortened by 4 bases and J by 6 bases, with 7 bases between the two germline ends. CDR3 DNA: TGTGCCAGCAGTTCCCCCGGCGAGCAGTACTTC. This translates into CASSSPGEQYF.

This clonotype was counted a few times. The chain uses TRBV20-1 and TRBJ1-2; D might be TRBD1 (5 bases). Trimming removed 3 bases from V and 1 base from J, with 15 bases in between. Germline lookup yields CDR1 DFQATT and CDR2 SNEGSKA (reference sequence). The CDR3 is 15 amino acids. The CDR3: CSASRDGGFNYGYTF. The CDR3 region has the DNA TGCAGTGCTAGCCGGGACGGCGGTTTTAACTATGGCTACACCTTC.

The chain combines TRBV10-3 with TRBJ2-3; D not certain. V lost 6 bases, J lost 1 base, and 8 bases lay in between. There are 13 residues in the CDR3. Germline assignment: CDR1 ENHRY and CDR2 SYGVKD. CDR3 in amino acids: CAIRTDGTDTQYF. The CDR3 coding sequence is TGTGCCATCAGGACGGACGGCACAGATACGCAGTATTTT.

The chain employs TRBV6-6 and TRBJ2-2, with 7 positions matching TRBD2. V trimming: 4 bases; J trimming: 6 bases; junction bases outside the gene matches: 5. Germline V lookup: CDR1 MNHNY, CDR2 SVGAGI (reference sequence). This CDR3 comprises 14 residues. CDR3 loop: CASSSGTIPGELFF. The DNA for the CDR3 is TGTGCCAGCAGTTCAGGGACTATCCCCGGGGAGCTGTTTTTT.

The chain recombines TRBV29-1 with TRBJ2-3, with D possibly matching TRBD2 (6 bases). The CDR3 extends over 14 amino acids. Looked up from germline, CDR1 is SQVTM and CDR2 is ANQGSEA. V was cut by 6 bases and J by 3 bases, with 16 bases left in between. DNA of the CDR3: TGCAGCGTCGAGAAGGAGGGCTGGACAGATACGCAGTATTTT. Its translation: CSVEKEGWTDTQYF.

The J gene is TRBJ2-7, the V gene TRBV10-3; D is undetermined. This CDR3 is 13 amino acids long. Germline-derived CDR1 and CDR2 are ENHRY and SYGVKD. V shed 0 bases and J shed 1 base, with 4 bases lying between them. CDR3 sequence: CAISESVSYEQYF. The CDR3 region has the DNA TGTGCCATCAGTGAGTCTGTATCCTACGAGCAGTACTTC.

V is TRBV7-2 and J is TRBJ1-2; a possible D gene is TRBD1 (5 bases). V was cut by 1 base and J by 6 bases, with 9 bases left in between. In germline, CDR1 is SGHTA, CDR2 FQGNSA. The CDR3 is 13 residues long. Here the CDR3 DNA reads TGTGCCAGCAGCTTAGTTGAAGGGGATGGCTACACCTTC. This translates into CASSLVEGDGYTF.

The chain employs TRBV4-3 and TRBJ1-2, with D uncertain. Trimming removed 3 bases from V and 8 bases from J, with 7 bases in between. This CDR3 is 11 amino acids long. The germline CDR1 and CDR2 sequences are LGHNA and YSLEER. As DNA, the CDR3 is TGCGCCAGCAGCCAGGGTTGGGGCTACACCTTC. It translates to CASSQGWGYTF.

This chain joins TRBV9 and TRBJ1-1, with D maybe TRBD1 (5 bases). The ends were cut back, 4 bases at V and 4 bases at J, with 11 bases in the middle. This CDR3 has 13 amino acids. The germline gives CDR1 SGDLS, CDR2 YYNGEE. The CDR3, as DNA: TGTGCCAGCAGCCCCGGGGGGAGCACTGAAGCTTTCTTT. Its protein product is CASSPGGSTEAFF.

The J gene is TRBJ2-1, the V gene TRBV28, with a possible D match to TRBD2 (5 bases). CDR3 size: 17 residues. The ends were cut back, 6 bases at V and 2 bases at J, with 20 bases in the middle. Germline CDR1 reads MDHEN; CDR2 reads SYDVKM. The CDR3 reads CASRLPGRGSAYNEQFF. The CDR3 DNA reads TGTGCCAGCAGGCTCCCGGGCCGCGGGTCGGCCTACAATGAGCAGTTCTTC.

The CDR3 region has the DNA TGTGCCAGCAGCCCCTCGCTGTGGAGCTCCTACAATGAGCAGTTCTTC. It specifies CASSPSLWSSYNEQFF. The chain has TRBV7-2 and TRBJ2-1; D is uncertain. The V and J ends lost 5 bases and 0 bases respectively, with 14 bases between them. There are 16 residues in the CDR3. CDR1 and CDR2 from the germline V gene are SGHTA and FQGNSA.

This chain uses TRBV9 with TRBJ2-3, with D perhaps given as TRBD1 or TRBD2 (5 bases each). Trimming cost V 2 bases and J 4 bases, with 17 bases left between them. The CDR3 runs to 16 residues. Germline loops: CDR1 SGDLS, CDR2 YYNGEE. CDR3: CASSVTALNGADTQYF. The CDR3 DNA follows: TGTGCCAGCAGCGTGACAGCGCTCAACGGGGCAGATACGCAGTATTTT.

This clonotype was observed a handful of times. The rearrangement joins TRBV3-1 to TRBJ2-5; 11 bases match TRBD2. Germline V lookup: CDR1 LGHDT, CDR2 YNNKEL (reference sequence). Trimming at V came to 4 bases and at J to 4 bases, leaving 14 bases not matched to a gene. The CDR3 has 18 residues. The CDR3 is CASSPLLAGGSLGETQYF. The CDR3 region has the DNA TGTGCCAGCAGCCCCCTTCTAGCGGGGGGCTCCCTAGGAGAGACCCAGTACTTC.

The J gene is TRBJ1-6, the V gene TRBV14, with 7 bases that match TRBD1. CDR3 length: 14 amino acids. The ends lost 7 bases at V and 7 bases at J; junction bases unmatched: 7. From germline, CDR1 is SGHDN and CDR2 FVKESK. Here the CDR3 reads CASTLTGFNSPLHF. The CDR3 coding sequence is TGTGCCAGCACCCTGACAGGGTTCAATTCACCCCTCCACTTT.

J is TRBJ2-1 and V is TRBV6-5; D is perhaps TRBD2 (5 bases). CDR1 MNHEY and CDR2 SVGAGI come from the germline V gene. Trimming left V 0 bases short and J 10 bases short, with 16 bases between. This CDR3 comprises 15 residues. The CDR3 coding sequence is TGTGCCAGCAGTTACTCGATTCTTTTTGGAGGCGAGCAGTTCTTC. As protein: CASSYSILFGGEQFF.

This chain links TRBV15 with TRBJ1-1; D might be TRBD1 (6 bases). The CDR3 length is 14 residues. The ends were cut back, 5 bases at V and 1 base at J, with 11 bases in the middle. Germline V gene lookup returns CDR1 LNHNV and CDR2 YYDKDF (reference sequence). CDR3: CATSLHRENTEAFF. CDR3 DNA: TGTGCCACCAGCCTCCACAGGGAGAACACTGAAGCTTTCTTT. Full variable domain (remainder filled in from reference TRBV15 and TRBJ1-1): DAMVIQNPRYQVTQFGKPVTLSCSQTLNHNVMYWYQQKSSQAPKLLFHYYDKDFNNEADTPDNFQSRRPNTSFCFLDIRSPGLGDTAMYLCATSLHRENTEAFFGQGTRLTVV.

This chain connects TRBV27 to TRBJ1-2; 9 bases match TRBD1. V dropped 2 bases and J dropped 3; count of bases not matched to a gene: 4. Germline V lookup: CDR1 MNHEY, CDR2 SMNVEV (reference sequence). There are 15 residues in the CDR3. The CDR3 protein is CASSLTGTGHYGYTF. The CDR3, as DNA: TGTGCCAGCAGTTTAACTGGGACAGGGCACTATGGCTACACCTTC.

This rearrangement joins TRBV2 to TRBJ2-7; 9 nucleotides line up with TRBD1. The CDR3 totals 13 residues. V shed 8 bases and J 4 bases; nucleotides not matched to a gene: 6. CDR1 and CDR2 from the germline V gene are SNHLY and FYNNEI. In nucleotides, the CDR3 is TGTGCCAGCGACGGGACAGGGCATTACGAGCAGTACTTC. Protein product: CASDGTGHYEQYF.

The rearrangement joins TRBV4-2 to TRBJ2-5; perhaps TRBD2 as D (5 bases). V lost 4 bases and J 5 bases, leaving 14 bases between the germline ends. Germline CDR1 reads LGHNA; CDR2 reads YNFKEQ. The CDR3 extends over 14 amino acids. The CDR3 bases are TGTGCCAGCAGCCCCGGACTCACTGGGGAGACCCAGTACTTC. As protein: CASSPGLTGETQYF.

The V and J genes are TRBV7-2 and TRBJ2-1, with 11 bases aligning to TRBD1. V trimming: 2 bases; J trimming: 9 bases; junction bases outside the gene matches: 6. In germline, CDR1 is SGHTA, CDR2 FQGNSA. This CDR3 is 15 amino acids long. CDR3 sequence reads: CASSLRGQGGIEQFF. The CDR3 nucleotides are TGTGCCAGCAGCTTACGGGGACAGGGGGGCATTGAGCAGTTCTTC.

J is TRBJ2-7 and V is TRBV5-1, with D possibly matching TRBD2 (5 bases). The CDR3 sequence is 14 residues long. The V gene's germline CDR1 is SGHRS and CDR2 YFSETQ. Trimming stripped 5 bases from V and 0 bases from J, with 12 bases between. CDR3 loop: CASRGGWSSYEQYF. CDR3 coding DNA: TGCGCCAGCAGGGGCGGGTGGTCCTCCTACGAGCAGTACTTC.

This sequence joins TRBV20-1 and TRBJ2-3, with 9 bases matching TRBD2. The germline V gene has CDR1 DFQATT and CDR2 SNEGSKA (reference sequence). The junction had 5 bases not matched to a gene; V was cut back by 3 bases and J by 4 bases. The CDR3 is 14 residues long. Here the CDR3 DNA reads TGCAGTGCTAGTCTAGCGGGGAACTCAGATACGCAGTATTTT. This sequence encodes CSASLAGNSDTQYF.

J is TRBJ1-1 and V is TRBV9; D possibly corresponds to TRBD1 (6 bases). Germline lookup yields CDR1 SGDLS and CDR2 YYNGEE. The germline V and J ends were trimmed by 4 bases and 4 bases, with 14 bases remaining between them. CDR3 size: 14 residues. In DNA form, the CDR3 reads TGTGCCAGCAGCCCCTCCAGGGGTCGCACTGAAGCTTTCTTT. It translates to CASSPSRGRTEAFF.

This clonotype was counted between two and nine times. CDR3 DNA: TGTGCCAGCAGACCGGGGGGGTTCAGCACAGATACGCAGTATTTT. Translating it yields CASRPGGFSTDTQYF. This chain links TRBV12-3 or TRBV12-4 with TRBJ2-3, with 8 bases aligning to TRBD2. CDR3 length: 15 amino acids. Unmatched junction bases numbered 5, after V lost 6 bases and J lost 0 bases.

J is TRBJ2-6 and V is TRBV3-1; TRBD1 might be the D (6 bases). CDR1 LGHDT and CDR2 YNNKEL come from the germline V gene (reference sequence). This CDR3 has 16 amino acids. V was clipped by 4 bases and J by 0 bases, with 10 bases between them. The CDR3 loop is CASSPRQVSGANVLTF. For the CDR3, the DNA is TGTGCCAGCAGCCCGCGACAGGTCTCTGGGGCCAACGTCCTGACTTTC.

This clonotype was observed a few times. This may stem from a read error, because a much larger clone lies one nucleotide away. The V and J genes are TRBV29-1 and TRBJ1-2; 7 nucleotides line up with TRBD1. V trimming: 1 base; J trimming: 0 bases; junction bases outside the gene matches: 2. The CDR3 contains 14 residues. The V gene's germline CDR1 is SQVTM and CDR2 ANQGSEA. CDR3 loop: CSVEGQGANYGYTF. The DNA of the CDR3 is TGCAGCGTTGAAGGACAGGGAGCTAACTATGGCTACACCTTC. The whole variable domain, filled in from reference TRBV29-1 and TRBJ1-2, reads SAVISQKPSRDICQRGTSLTIQCQVDSQVTMMFWYRQQPGQSLTLIATANQGSEATYESGFVIDKFPISRPNLTFSTLTVSNMSPEDSSIYLCSVEGQGANYGYTFGSGTRLTVV.

CDR3: CAIRGLLSTDTQYF. CDR3 DNA sequence: TGTGCCATCAGGGGACTTTTAAGCACAGATACGCAGTATTTT. The J gene is TRBJ2-3, the V gene TRBV10-3, with D tentatively TRBD2 (6 bases). The CDR3 has 14 amino acids. Trimming removed 6 bases at V and 0 bases at J, with 10 bases between. Germline V gene data show CDR1 as ENHRY and CDR2 as SYGVKD.

The CDR3 DNA follows: TGCGCCAGCAGCCATGACGAGGGTGTTGAGTTCTTC. This encodes CASSHDEGVEFF. The V and J genes are TRBV4-3 and TRBJ2-1; tentatively, D is TRBD2 (5 bases). V was clipped by 3 bases and J by 14 bases, with 14 bases between them. Germline CDR1 is LGHNA and CDR2 is YSLEER. This CDR3 spans 12 amino acids.